Sequencing of this TCR beta chain was carried out in a study of graft-versus-host responses after intestinal transplantation listed by TCRdb under 2021. About the investigation overall: The transplants that recipients got were multivisceral, liver-intestinal, or isolated intestinal. Alloreactive clones were identified by sequencing pre-transplant mixed lymphocyte reaction products and comparing these products with unstimulated pre-transplant donor and recipient T cells. Rather than being sequenced by the commercial service, samples from a few later patients were sequenced in-house on an Illumina MiSeq and processed with MiXCR. Anti-thymocyte globulin induction was given to all recipients, followed by maintenance tacrolimus and steroids for 3 to 4 years. Graft-versus-host and host-versus-graft alloreactive T cell clones were tracked in the graft, circulation and bone marrow after intestinal transplantation using bulk TCR-beta CDR3 sequencing. The cohort enrolled about two dozen intestinal transplant recipients, one of whom was a retransplant, and 3 patients without pretransplant specimens were excluded. Donor T cell macrochimerism was defined as a peak of at least 4% donor T cells among recipient peripheral blood mononuclear cells. Overall study results and their limits: GvH clones were detected in recipient bone marrow, and some appeared earlier in ileal mucosa or blood, consistent with an intestinal mucosal origin. High GvH to HvG T cell clonal ratios were observed in the allografts of patients with donor T cell macrochimerism. Early after transplant, declines in HvG clones were associated with peak levels of circulating GvH clones. The conclusions were limited by the relatively low number and heterogeneity of the intestinal transplant patients.

Library preparation employed the immunoSEQ multiplex PCR assay. For most patients, genomic DNA was isolated using the Qiagen DNeasy Blood and Tissue Kit and was shipped frozen to Adaptive Biotechnologies for TCR sequencing. For most patients, high-throughput TCR-beta CDR3 sequencing of genomic DNA was performed by Adaptive Biotechnologies. The study's processing was this. Adaptive's ImmunoSEQ software was the source of the TCR sequencing data for approximately 18 patients, while a few other patients were processed with MiXCR and VDJtools. To correct CD4 versus CD8 sorting errors, sequences present in both subsets at a frequency ratio below 5:1 were removed. CDR3 nucleotide sequences shared between donor and recipient were removed because their origin could not be assigned. At least 2-fold expansion over unstimulated cells and a minimum CFSE-low frequency of 0.002% (template counts) or 0.001% (read counts) were required for clones to be classified as alloreactive. A clone was considered mappable if detected in the sequenced pre-transplant spleen, lymph node, or MLR CFSE-low populations of the donor or recipient. Cumulative frequency of alloreactive clones was calculated as a percentage of all sequences weighted by copy number. The table was pulled from immuneACCESS by TCRdb, which kept in-frame rearrangements only. Such tables lose some clones; where checked, under half of the loss comes from unresolved V genes, and the rest has no known cause. The V and J calls and the clone size are those of that table, but D and trimming were determined from the DNA. The sample records about 83,000 clones, 85% to 90% of which are singletons. Around 0.35% of the sample belongs to the ten largest clones.

The time point label, as the study defines it: cells obtained before transplantation from donor or recipient. CD3+CD4+ and CD3+CD8+ populations were FACS-sorted from unstimulated pre-transplant donor and recipient cells taken from spleen or lymph nodes. There are 13 amino acids in the CDR3, from cysteine to phenylalanine inclusive. Kept here is only the CDR3 DNA, which spans 39 bases and is read in frame from base 1. V drops 0 bases and J drops 9 bases, leaving 9 bases in between. CDR1 and CDR2, per the germline V gene (reference sequence), are LNHDA and SQIVND. For this clone: Its antigen remains unidentified. Per-base quality was not reported, and no clone a single base away is much larger than it.

The chain was built from TRBV19 and TRBJ1-5; the best D guess is TRBD1, with 5 bases matching. The sequence derives from a human donor who received an intestinal transplant. Specimen: unstimulated CD4+ T cells sorted from spleen or lymph node cells, collected before intestinal transplant. The bases read TGTGCCAGTAGTATAGAAATCACAGGGCCCCAGCATTTT. Translated, it reads CASSIEITGPQHF.